This TCR beta chain is from a study of blood T cells in healthy people across ages. A second PCR of 7 to 11 cycles used a sample-barcoded 5' primer and a J-beta primer mix. Every single cDNA molecule received a tag from a template-switch adaptor with 12 random nucleotides. TCRdb processed the 5' RACE reads anew with MiXCR; each CDR3 protein has one entry. The sample has 900,000 to 950,000 distinct CDR3 sequences; approximately 32% are singletons. A note on this clonotype: Its antigen is unknown.

This CDR3 spans 13 amino acids. The V gene lost 6 bases and the J gene lost 0 bases, with 11 bases spanning the gap. Germline CDR1 and CDR2: DFQATT and SNEGSKA (reference sequence). Notes on the study in general: Estimates of diversity drawn from one million T cells were considered underestimates.

These data also formed part of another study, on T cells of mothers and their children. That report adds: Amplification in the second PCR used the M1S primer, which added sample barcodes and 2-4 random nucleotides. Related mother-child pairs showed slightly higher but non-significant overlap than unrelated pairs.

Specimen: blood. The source is a woman aged 40 to 50 in good health. The chain couples TRBV20-1 to TRBJ1-1, with D tentatively TRBD1 (6 bases). CDR3 amino acids: CSAAGALNTEAFF. For the CDR3, the DNA is TGCAGTGCAGCAGGGGCTCTGAACACTGAAGCTTTCTTT.